This note documents a single T cell receptor (beta chain) sequence. Participants were aged about 18 to 100 years, lived in about 26 US areas, and enrolled virtually. Participant-reported clinical history was the basis for cohort assignment. These data are taken from a study of blood T cell repertoires in COVID-19. Study-wide context: Sources were T cells, B-cell-depleted T cells, or PBMCs; the material itself was cDNA or gDNA.

TCRdb's copy holds only in-frame clones and misses some; the assay was immunoSEQ multiplex PCR. The repertoire holds roughly 250,000 clones, with 70% to 90% as singletons. The TCR comes from a woman aged 45-59 years who had recovered from COVID-19. Sequencing was carried out using PBMCs or T cells enriched from blood (not recorded which).

CDR3 loop: CASSLAPVGQGGDEQFF. CDR3 in DNA: TGCGCCAGCAGCTTGGCCCCAGTGGGACAGGGAGGCGATGAGCAGTTCTTC. The chain joins TRBV5-1 to TRBJ2-1, with 9 bases that match TRBD1. V shed 0 bases, J shed 8 bases, and the junction held 12 bases outside the gene matches. CDR1 is SGHRS, CDR2 YFSETQ, per germline. The CDR3 totals 17 residues.